These 28 T cell receptor beta chains were sequenced from one sample in a study of CXCR3-negative and CXCR3-positive naive CD8 T cells. Through 5' RACE with UMI labels, the TRB cDNA libraries were prepared. TCRdb reprocessed the 5' RACE reads; each CDR3 protein has one entry and no DNA is given. There are tens of thousands of distinct CDR3 sequences in the sample, with 0.85% to 1.4% held by the top ten. Sequenced material: naive CXCR3- CD8+ T cells from blood. The subset is: CD45RO-CCR7+CD27+CD95- naive CD8+ T cells lacking CXCR3 (TNR3-). The receptors were sampled from a human donor in good health. Some clones in this sample may be carry-over from other donors' samples.

This sequence joins TRBV12-3 or TRBV12-4 and TRBJ2-7; TCRdb returns TRBD2, unconfirmable since there is no DNA. The CDR3 extends over 16 amino acids. CDR3 amino acids: CASSTGRTEGTGGQYF.

This rearrangement joins TRBV29-1 to TRBJ2-4; the D call from TCRdb, TRBD1, cannot be confirmed without DNA. This CDR3 comprises 16 residues. CDR1 and CDR2 (germline): SQVTM, ANQGSEA. The CDR3 region is CSVEDLGQPTKNIQYF.

CDR3 in amino acids: CASSYRDRGGEQYF. The chain couples TRBV6-2 or TRBV6-3 to TRBJ2-7; TCRdb's D call of TRBD1 is untestable without DNA. From germline, CDR1 is MNHEY and CDR2 SVGEGT. The CDR3 contains 14 residues.

CDR3 region: CASSAPTRKNEQFF. The chain uses TRBV19 and TRBJ2-1; TCRdb indicates TRBD2, and absent DNA this call remains unverified. From germline, CDR1 is LNHDA and CDR2 SQIVND (reference sequence). CDR3 length: 14 amino acids.

The chain uses TRBV5-6 and TRBJ2-3. CDR1 and CDR2 (germline): SGHDT, YYEEEE. The CDR3 extends over 13 amino acids. CDR3 sequence: CASSLPQGDTQYF.

The chain recombines TRBV28 with TRBJ2-7; the TCRdb D gene call, TRBD2, has no DNA to confirm it. The germline CDR1 and CDR2 sequences are MDHEN and SYDVKM. This CDR3 comprises 14 residues. The CDR3 is CASSATSGAYEQYF.

The chain has TRBV7-9 and TRBJ2-1; TCRdb's D call, TRBD2, is unchecked because there is no DNA. This CDR3 spans 15 amino acids. Germline assignment: CDR1 SEHNR and CDR2 FQNEAQ (reference sequence). This chain's CDR3 is CASSRREGTYNEQFF.

This rearrangement joins TRBV7-3 to TRBJ2-5. Germline CDR1 is SGHTA and CDR2 is FQGTGA. The CDR3 spans 12 residues. CDR3 residues: CASSLIAETQYF. The full variable domain, in which reference TRBV7-3 and TRBJ2-5 provide the parts outside the CDR3, is GAGVSQTPSNKVTEKGKYVELRCDPISGHTALYWYRQSLGQGPEFLIYFQGTGAADDSGLPNDRFFAVRPEGSVSTLKIQRTERGDSAVYLCASSLIAETQYFGPGTRLLVL.

This chain connects TRBV15 to TRBJ2-1. The CDR3 length is 16 residues. CDR1 LNHNV and CDR2 YYDKDF come from the germline V gene (reference sequence). CDR3 amino acids: CATSSLSGSSYNEQFF.

CDR3 region: CASSYTRDRSDSGYTF. This sequence joins TRBV6-6 and TRBJ1-2; checking the TCRdb D call of TRBD1 is not possible without DNA. Germline V gives CDR1 MNHNY, CDR2 SVGAGI (reference sequence). This CDR3 spans 16 amino acids.

The chain uses TRBV29-1 and TRBJ2-5. Germline V CDR1 and CDR2: SQVTM, ANQGSEA. This CDR3 has 14 residues. CDR3 loop: CSVEILQIGETQYF.

The chain carries TRBV19 and TRBJ2-7; lacking DNA, the TRBD1 call made by TCRdb goes unchecked. CDR3 length equals 15 residues. CDR1 is LNHDA, CDR2 SQIVND, per germline (reference sequence). This CDR3 reads CASSSGGGGLYEQYF.

The chain couples TRBV29-1 to TRBJ1-1; no DNA is available, so the TRBD1 call from TCRdb remains unchecked. Per germline, CDR1 SQVTM and CDR2 ANQGSEA. The CDR3 is 13 amino acids. CDR3 in amino acids: CSVTGGDHTEAFF.

J is TRBJ2-2 and V is TRBV7-6; absent DNA, TCRdb's TRBD1 call cannot be checked. The CDR3 totals 15 residues. Germline loops: CDR1 SGHVS, CDR2 FNYEAQ. CDR3 protein: CASSPGGQGAGELFF.

CDR3 loop: CSARQGVQVTEAFF. The J gene is TRBJ1-1, the V gene TRBV20-1; the TCRdb call, TRBD1, lacks DNA for checking. The length of the CDR3 is 14 residues. Germline-derived CDR1 and CDR2 are DFQATT and SNEGSKA (reference sequence).

V gene TRBV29-1 combines with J gene TRBJ2-2; TCRdb lists TRBD2, though no DNA is available to test this call. Germline V CDR1 and CDR2: SQVTM, ANQGSEA. The CDR3 runs to 14 residues. The CDR3 reads CSVGQGLNTGELFF.

V gene TRBV5-6 combines with J gene TRBJ2-5. The CDR3 loop spans 13 amino acids. In germline, CDR1 is SGHDT, CDR2 YYEEEE. The CDR3 protein is CASNRIPRETQYF.

CDR3 region: CSVVISPSVEQYF. V gene TRBV29-1 combines with J gene TRBJ2-7. CDR3 size: 13 residues. Germline assignment: CDR1 SQVTM and CDR2 ANQGSEA.

This chain connects TRBV7-9 to TRBJ2-7; TCRdb calls TRBD2, which cannot be checked without DNA. Germline CDR1 and CDR2: SEHNR and FQNEAQ (reference sequence). The CDR3 contains 16 residues. CDR3 in amino acids: CASSPPQGVYSYEQYF.

This CDR3 reads CASSPWGEERWQYF. This chain links TRBV28 with TRBJ2-7; TCRdb outputs TRBD1, but without DNA this stays unchecked. Germline V gene data show CDR1 as MDHEN and CDR2 as SYDVKM. The length of the CDR3 is 14 residues.

V usage is TRBV29-1 and J usage is TRBJ1-2; as DNA is missing, the TRBD1 call by TCRdb cannot be tested. Germline CDR1 is SQVTM and CDR2 is ANQGSEA. CDR3 length: 13 amino acids. The chain's CDR3 is CSVEGEGVLGYTF.

The chain is built from TRBV29-1 and TRBJ2-7. Germline-derived CDR1 and CDR2 are SQVTM and ANQGSEA. The CDR3 has 13 residues. This CDR3 is CSALPRGSYEQYF.

This sequence joins TRBV20-1 and TRBJ2-7; TCRdb's assignment of TRBD2 cannot be checked, as there is no DNA. Germline V gene sequence: CDR1 DFQATT, CDR2 SNEGSKA (reference sequence). The CDR3 consists of 14 residues. CDR3 loop: CSARDGRAVYEQYF.

The chain couples TRBV29-1 to TRBJ2-1; TCRdb's D call, TRBD2, is unchecked because there is no DNA. CDR3 length: 14 residues. Germline CDR1 and CDR2: SQVTM and ANQGSEA. The CDR3: CSGQGPSSYNEQFF.

V is TRBV29-1 and J is TRBJ2-7; the TRBD2 assignment by TCRdb is unverifiable without DNA. This CDR3 contains 16 residues. The germline V gene has CDR1 SQVTM and CDR2 ANQGSEA. CDR3 in amino acids: CSVTGRLADTTYEQYF.

The chain is built from TRBV29-1 and TRBJ2-1; TCRdb returns TRBD2, unconfirmable since there is no DNA. CDR1 is SQVTM, CDR2 ANQGSEA, per germline. The length of the CDR3 is 16 residues. CDR3 amino acids: CSVEDLGTSVYNEQFF.

The rearrangement links TRBV29-1 to TRBJ1-1. CDR1 and CDR2 (germline): SQVTM, ANQGSEA. This CDR3 has 11 residues. CDR3 amino acids: CSVVGATEAFF.

The V and J genes are TRBV6-2 or TRBV6-3 and TRBJ2-1. The CDR3 is 13 residues long. Germline CDR1 and CDR2: MNHEY and SVGEGT. The CDR3 region is CASTTGEANEQFF.